These 32 T cell receptor beta chains were sequenced from one sample in a study of shared clonotypes between healthy human individuals. CD45RO-negative, CCR7-positively selected cells formed the naive CD8 fraction, excluding terminally differentiated effector memory CD45RA+ cells. The protocol was immunoSEQ multiplex PCR, while the TCRdb copy is restricted to in-frame clones and leaves out a portion. The sample yields about 610,000 clones, approximately 96% seen once. Specimen: naive CD8+ T cells sorted from blood. The receptors shown here come from a woman aged 25 to 39 in good health.

The chain recombines TRBV2 with TRBJ1-1; D is uncertain. CDR3 size: 14 residues. Trimming pared 1 base from V and 1 base from J, leaving 7 bases between. The germline V gene has CDR1 SNHLY and CDR2 FYNNEI. The CDR3, as DNA: TGTGCCAGCAGTGAAGGGGCAGGGAACACTGAAGCTTTCTTT. Translated, it gives CASSEGAGNTEAFF.

The chain has TRBV18 and TRBJ1-2, with 9 bases matching TRBD1. Germline lookup yields CDR1 KGHSH and CDR2 LQKENI. V dropped 6 bases and J dropped 2; count of bases not matched to a gene: 7. The CDR3 contains 15 residues. CDR3 residues: CASSPTGTGNYGYTF. The DNA of the CDR3 is TGTGCCAGCTCGCCCACCGGGACAGGGAACTATGGCTACACCTTC.

This clone occurred once. J is TRBJ1-1 and V is TRBV4-1; no definite D call. Looked up from germline, CDR1 is MGHRA and CDR2 is YSYEKL. The CDR3 totals 13 residues. V gave up 4 bases and J gave up 0 bases, with 6 bases separating them. The CDR3 spells CASSPLMNTEAFF. CDR3 nucleotide sequence: TGCGCCAGCAGCCCGCTCATGAACACTGAAGCTTTCTTT.

V gene TRBV2 combines with J gene TRBJ2-3; TRBD2 matches 11 bases. The V and J ends lost 5 bases and 2 bases, in that order; junction bases with no gene match: 6. CDR3 size: 16 residues. Germline V gives CDR1 SNHLY, CDR2 FYNNEI. The DNA for the CDR3 is TGTGCCAGCAGTAGGGGACTAGCGGAGTACACAGATACGCAGTATTTT. Protein: CASSRGLAEYTDTQYF.

The chain couples TRBV4-1 to TRBJ2-1, with D hard to call. From germline, CDR1 is MGHRA and CDR2 YSYEKL. V was clipped by 7 bases and J by 4 bases, with 14 bases between them. The CDR3 has 14 amino acids. The DNA for the CDR3 is TGCGCCAGCAACCTCGAGGCGAGGTACAATGAGCAGTTCTTC. This sequence encodes CASNLEARYNEQFF.

Comment on this clone: This CDR3 is also generated by other DNA sequences in the sample. V gene TRBV10-2 combines with J gene TRBJ2-5, with D maybe TRBD2 (5 bases). The germline V gene has CDR1 WSHSY and CDR2 SAAADI. CDR3 length: 11 residues. The V and J ends lost 6 bases and 5 bases respectively, with 7 bases between them. The chain's CDR3 is CASSAGETQYF. The CDR3 DNA follows: TGCGCCAGCAGCGCGGGTGAGACCCAGTACTTC.

Concerning this clone: Other DNA sequences in this sample translate to the same CDR3. The chain joins TRBV4-2 to TRBJ2-7, with 11 positions matching TRBD2. In germline, CDR1 is LGHNA, CDR2 YNFKEQ. The CDR3 runs 15 residues. The J segment lost 1 base and the V segment lost 1 base, leaving 0 bases of the junction unmatched. The CDR3 sequence: CASSQVAGGSYEQYF. The DNA for the CDR3 is TGTGCCAGCAGCCAAGTAGCGGGAGGGTCCTACGAGCAGTACTTC.

The chain recombines TRBV19 with TRBJ1-2, with 7 bases identical to TRBD1. Germline CDR1 is LNHDA and CDR2 is SQIVND (reference sequence). Trimming cost V 10 bases and J 0 bases; bases outside gene matches: 5. There are 13 residues in the CDR3. This CDR3 is CATRDSPNYGYTF. Here the CDR3 DNA reads TGTGCCACCCGGGACAGCCCTAACTATGGCTACACCTTC.

In the case of this clone: This specimen includes other DNA sequences encoding the same CDR3. V usage is TRBV6-5 and J usage is TRBJ1-2; 7 bases line up with TRBD1. V shed 2 bases, J shed 3 bases, and the junction held 0 bases outside the gene matches. Germline assignment: CDR1 MNHEY and CDR2 SVGAGI. The CDR3 has 13 residues. CDR3 amino acids: CASSYGTDYGYTF. The CDR3, as DNA: TGTGCCAGCAGTTACGGGACAGACTATGGCTACACCTTC.

This chain connects TRBV30 to TRBJ2-7; 8 bases match TRBD2. CDR3 length equals 14 residues. With V trimmed by 1 base and J by 2 bases, 4 bases remained unmatched. Germline loops: CDR1 GTSNPN, CDR2 SVGIG (reference sequence). The CDR3: CAWSDSGAPYEQYF. In DNA form, the CDR3 reads TGTGCCTGGAGTGATAGCGGGGCCCCCTACGAGCAGTACTTC. Full variable domain (outside the CDR3, taken from reference TRBV30 and TRBJ2-7): SQTIHQWPATLVQPVGSPLSLECTVEGTSNPNLYWYRQAAGRGLQLLFYSVGIGQISSEVPQNLSASRPQDRQFILSSKKLLLSDSGFYLCAWSDSGAPYEQYFGPGTRLTVT.

The chain uses TRBV7-6 and TRBJ2-3; D not certain. V shed 1 base and J shed 2 bases, with 4 bases lying between them. Germline loops: CDR1 SGHVS, CDR2 FNYEAQ. The CDR3 extends over 13 amino acids. The CDR3 DNA follows: TGTGCCAGCAGCTTAGACCACACAGATACGCAGTATTTT. It encodes CASSLDHTDTQYF.

The V gene is TRBV5-4, the J gene TRBJ1-2, with D tentatively TRBD1 (6 bases). The germline V gene encodes CDR1 SGHNT and CDR2 YYREEE (reference sequence). V shed 3 bases and J shed 8 bases, with 23 bases lying between them. This CDR3 is 16 amino acids long. The CDR3, as DNA: TGTGCCAGCAGCTGGAGTGGGGGGGCCGCCAAGCGGGGCTACACCTTC. Its translation is CASSWSGGAAKRGYTF.

This sequence joins TRBV6-5 and TRBJ2-7; no clear D. V was trimmed by 0 bases and J by 0 bases, leaving 9 bases between them. The CDR3 contains 15 residues. CDR1 and CDR2 from the germline V gene are MNHEY and SVGAGI. The CDR3 region has the DNA TGTGCCAGCAGTTACTCGAAATATAGCTCCTACGAGCAGTACTTC. Translation gives CASSYSKYSSYEQYF.

V and J are TRBV10-2 and TRBJ2-7; 8 positions match TRBD1. Per germline, CDR1 WSHSY and CDR2 SAAADI. Germline trimming cut 8 bases from V and 3 bases from J; bases unmatched to any gene: 3. The CDR3 totals 12 residues. CDR3 residues: CASGTGYYEQYF. DNA for the CDR3: TGCGCCAGCGGGACAGGTTACTACGAGCAGTACTTC.

The genes are TRBV5-6 and TRBJ2-5; no clear D. The end of the DNA fits TRBJ2-7 better, so the J call may be wrong. Germline V gives CDR1 SGHDT, CDR2 YYEEEE. This CDR3 has 14 residues. This CDR3 reads CASSLDGNSYEQYF. The CDR3, as DNA: TGTGCCAGCAGCTTGGACGGCAATTCCTACGAGCAGTACTTC.

With regard to this clone: At the DNA level, this CDR3 is encoded by other sequences in the same sample as well. The V and J genes are TRBV27 and TRBJ2-7; a weak D match, TRBD1 (6 bases). This CDR3 spans 13 amino acids. Deletions cut 3 bases from V and 4 bases from J, with 10 bases between. Germline V gene lookup returns CDR1 MNHEY and CDR2 SMNVEV (reference sequence). CDR3 sequence (DNA): TGTGCCAGCAGTTTTGGCAGGGGTTACGAGCAGTACTTC. Amino acids: CASSFGRGYEQYF.

In this sample, this clone turned up once. The chain links TRBV27 to TRBJ1-2; D unclear. V shed 5 bases and J shed 8 bases, with 21 bases lying between them. The CDR3 is made up of 15 amino acids. Per the germline V gene, CDR1 is MNHEY and CDR2 is SMNVEV (reference sequence). CDR3 residues: CASSNRRTAFGGYTF. The CDR3 coding sequence is TGTGCCAGCAGTAACCGTCGGACGGCATTCGGGGGCTACACCTTC.

The chain links TRBV7-9 to TRBJ2-5; 7 bases align to TRBD2. The J call may not be correct, given that the DNA end is closer to TRBJ2-7. The germline V gene encodes CDR1 SEHNR and CDR2 FQNEAQ (reference sequence). The CDR3 loop spans 18 amino acids. CDR3 coding DNA: TGTGCCAGCAGTTCCGGGAGCTTAGCGGGCGGACCCGACTACGAGCAGTACTTC. Translating gives CASSSGSLAGGPDYEQYF.

This clone was found once. The V gene is TRBV7-3, the J gene TRBJ1-1, with D unclear. V lost 2 bases and J lost 11, with 3 bases in between. The CDR3 runs to 9 residues. The V gene's germline CDR1 is SGHTA and CDR2 FQGTGA. The CDR3 coding sequence is TGTGCCAGCAGCTTAGGTGCTTTCTTT. It codes for CASSLGAFF.

This chain joins TRBV15 and TRBJ2-3; D gene unclear. Deletions cut 5 bases from V and 5 bases from J, with 5 bases between. The length of the CDR3 is 11 residues. In germline, CDR1 is LNHNV, CDR2 YYDKDF (reference sequence). CDR3 sequence (DNA): TGTGCCACCAGCCTTGGAGATACGCAGTATTTT. This gives the protein CATSLGDTQYF.

This clone was recorded only once. The V call is TRBV27, the J call TRBJ1-5, with 8 positions matching TRBD1. The CDR3 sequence is 15 residues long. V dropped 6 bases and J dropped 3; count of bases not matched to a gene: 7. CDR1 and CDR2 from the germline V gene are MNHEY and SMNVEV (reference sequence). In nucleotides, the CDR3 is TGTGCCAGCAGAATCGCAGGGGGCCTCAATCAGCCCCAGCATTTT. This codes for CASRIAGGLNQPQHF.

V gene TRBV19 combines with J gene TRBJ2-7; TRBD1 matches at 9 bases. This CDR3 contains 19 residues. Looked up from germline, CDR1 is LNHDA and CDR2 is SQIVND (reference sequence). The junction had 14 bases not matched to a gene; V was cut back by 1 base and J by 1 base. CDR3: CASSIAWTGVGWRSYEQYF. The CDR3 nucleotides are TGTGCCAGTAGTATAGCCTGGACAGGGGTGGGTTGGAGGTCCTACGAGCAGTACTTC.

The V gene is TRBV10-3, the J gene TRBJ2-5; D perhaps matches TRBD1 (6 bases). This CDR3 comprises 13 residues. Germline values: CDR1 ENHRY, CDR2 SYGVKD. V was shortened by 6 bases and J by 2 bases, with 10 bases between the two germline ends. In DNA, the CDR3 is TGTGCCATCAGAAGGGACAATCAAGAGACCCAGTACTTC. Translation: CAIRRDNQETQYF.

J is TRBJ1-2 and V is TRBV29-1; D gene uncertain. The V and J ends lost 5 bases and 6 bases respectively, with 19 bases between them. The CDR3 has 14 amino acids. From germline, CDR1 is SQVTM and CDR2 ANQGSEA. The CDR3 DNA sequence: TGCAGCGTTCTGATCGTCGGGGTTGTCGATGGCTACACCTTC. Translation: CSVLIVGVVDGYTF.

The CDR3 nucleotides read TGTGCCAGCAGTGAATACGTACCCTACGAGCAGTACTTC. This codes for CASSEYVPYEQYF. The V gene is TRBV6-1, the J gene TRBJ2-7; the D is unclear. Trimming stripped 2 bases from V and 2 bases from J, with 7 bases between. The CDR3 covers 13 residues. Germline V CDR1 and CDR2: MNHNS, SASEGT.

Only one count was recorded for this clone. V gene TRBV27 combines with J gene TRBJ2-7, with D maybe TRBD1 (6 bases). Trimming removed 3 bases from V and 2 bases from J, with 14 bases in between. The germline V gene encodes CDR1 MNHEY and CDR2 SMNVEV (reference sequence). The length of the CDR3 is 15 residues. The CDR3 region is CASSLATGNTYEQYF. The CDR3 nucleotides are TGTGCCAGCAGTTTGGCTACAGGGAATACCTACGAGCAGTACTTC.

The chain recombines TRBV7-8 with TRBJ2-4; 7 bases are a match to TRBD1. The CDR3 is 18 amino acids. Germline trimming cut 5 bases from V and 2 bases from J; bases unmatched to any gene: 15. Germline V gene sequence: CDR1 SGHVS, CDR2 FQNEAQ. This CDR3 reads CASSPAPRQGITKNIQYF. The CDR3 DNA sequence: TGTGCCAGCAGCCCCGCACCCCGACAGGGTATTACCAAAAACATTCAGTACTTC.

The rearrangement uses TRBV10-2 and TRBJ2-1, with D perhaps assigned TRBD1 or TRBD2 (5 bases each). V shed 5 bases and J shed 0 bases, with 11 bases lying between them. The CDR3 sequence is 15 residues long. CDR1 and CDR2 from the germline V gene are WSHSY and SAAADI. The CDR3 DNA reads TGCGCCAGCAGTCCGGGACGAACCTCCTACAATGAGCAGTTCTTC. The encoded protein is CASSPGRTSYNEQFF.

The chain recombines TRBV13 with TRBJ2-3; D remains unclear. CDR3 length equals 11 residues. V was shortened by 5 bases and J by 8 bases, with 8 bases between the two germline ends. Germline V gene lookup returns CDR1 PRHDT and CDR2 FYEKMQ (reference sequence). The CDR3 protein is CASSIDGTQYF. The DNA for the CDR3 is TGTGCCAGCAGCATCGATGGTACGCAGTATTTT.

V usage is TRBV2 and J usage is TRBJ2-7; D is unclear. Trimming cost V 2 bases and J 0 bases, with 5 bases left between them. The CDR3 contains 13 residues. Per germline, CDR1 SNHLY and CDR2 FYNNEI. CDR3 protein: CASSEYPSYEQYF. CDR3 DNA: TGTGCCAGCAGTGAATACCCCTCCTACGAGCAGTACTTC.

This clone was seen a single time. The chain is built from TRBV5-4 and TRBJ2-7; D assignment may be TRBD1 or TRBD2 (5 bases each). The CDR3 contains 14 residues. Germline CDR1 and CDR2: SGHNT and YYREEE (reference sequence). Trimming stripped 2 bases from V and 6 bases from J, with 15 bases between. The CDR3 reads CASSFRGAPLEQYF. CDR3 DNA: TGTGCCAGCAGCTTCCGGGGCGCCCCCCTCGAGCAGTACTTC.

This chain uses TRBV7-8 with TRBJ2-1, with D possibly matching TRBD2 (5 bases). The CDR3 sequence is 15 residues long. The germline CDR1 and CDR2 sequences are SGHVS and FQNEAQ. V lost 1 base to trimming and J lost 3 bases, with 10 bases between them. CDR3 residues: CASSLGVALYNEQFF. In DNA, the CDR3 is TGTGCCAGCAGCTTAGGGGTAGCGCTCTACAATGAGCAGTTCTTC. The whole variable domain, filled in from reference TRBV7-8 and TRBJ2-1, reads GAGVSQSPRYKVAKRGQDVALRCDPISGHVSLFWYQQALGQGPEFLTYFQNEAQLDKSGLPSDRFFAERPEGSVSTLKIQRTQQEDSAVYLCASSLGVALYNEQFFGPGTRLTVL.